The clone carrying this T cell receptor (beta chain) was counted ten times or more. Its antigen is not identified. One entry per CDR3 protein results from TCRdb running MiXCR on the reads. The sample lists about 250,000 distinct CDR3 sequences; over 15% were seen once. These data belong to a study of T cell repertoires in cytomegalovirus infection. Study observations and caveats: Totalled public TCR beta family frequency picked out people who carried CMV plus the relevant HLA.

The ends lost 4 bases at V and 1 base at J; junction bases unmatched: 11. This CDR3 is 17 amino acids long. Germline-derived CDR1 and CDR2 are SGHVS and FQNEAQ. The source material was CD8+ T cells from PBMCs. The receptor's source is a human donor in good health (CMV status not recorded). Some clones in this sample may be carry-over from other donors' samples. The chain links TRBV7-8 to TRBJ1-1; 8 positions agree with TRBD1. CDR3 region: CASSSNKPGTGNTEAFF. The CDR3 nucleotides read TGTGCCAGCAGCTCAAATAAACCCGGGACAGGGAACACTGAAGCTTTCTTT.